This T cell receptor (beta chain) came from a study of T cell responses to AZD1222 COVID-19 vaccine. Produced via immunoSEQ multiplex PCR; TCRdb's table is partial and in-frame only. In the table there are about 160,000 clones, about 91% of which are singletons. The CDR3 length is 13 residues. CDR1 GTSNPN and CDR2 SVGIG come from the germline V gene (reference sequence). Trimming cost V 0 bases and J 4 bases, with 9 bases left between them. As to this clone: The antigen remains unidentified.

Overall study findings and caveats: Clonal diversity may have been underestimated in mostly white British donors. Of spike-specific TCRs, nearly half reportedly target regions left unmutated in variants.

This TCR came from an adult in good health. Sequenced material: peripheral blood, taken on day 0 of MenACWY control vaccination. The chain uses TRBV30 and TRBJ1-2; a weak D match, TRBD1 (5 bases). The CDR3 nucleotides read TGTGCCTGGAGTGTACAGGTTTCCTATGGCTACACCTTC. It translates to CAWSVQVSYGYTF.